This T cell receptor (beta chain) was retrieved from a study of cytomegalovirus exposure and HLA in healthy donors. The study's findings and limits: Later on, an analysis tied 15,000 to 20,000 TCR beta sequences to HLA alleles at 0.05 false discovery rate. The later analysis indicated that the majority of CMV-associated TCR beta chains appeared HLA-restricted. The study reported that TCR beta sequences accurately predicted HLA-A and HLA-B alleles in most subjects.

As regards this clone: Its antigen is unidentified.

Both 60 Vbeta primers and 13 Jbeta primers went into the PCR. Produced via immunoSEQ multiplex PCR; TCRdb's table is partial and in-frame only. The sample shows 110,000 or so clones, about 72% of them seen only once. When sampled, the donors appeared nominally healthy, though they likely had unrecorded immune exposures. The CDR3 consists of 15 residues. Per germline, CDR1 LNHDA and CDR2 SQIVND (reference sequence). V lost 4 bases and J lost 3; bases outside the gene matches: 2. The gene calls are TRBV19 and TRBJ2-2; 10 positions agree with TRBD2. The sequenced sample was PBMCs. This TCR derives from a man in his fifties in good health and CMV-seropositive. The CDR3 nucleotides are TGTGCCAGTAGTACCGGGACTAGCGACACCGGGGAGCTGTTTTTT. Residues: CASSTGTSDTGELFF.